The rows below give T cell receptor beta chains drawn from one sample of a study of blood T cell repertoires in COVID-19. Libraries were prepared by immunoSEQ multiplex PCR; TCRdb keeps only in-frame clonotypes and omits some of them. Of roughly 150,000 clones in the sample, under 90% are singletons; the top ten hold 0.5% to 0.65%. The sample taken for sequencing was peripheral blood. The receptors here all came from a man aged 55 to 70 with acute or convalescent COVID-19. Each CDR3 is given with its conserved first and last residue. A D gene is named only where the DNA matches it firmly. Clone size appears in some rows only: once, few, many, or a class for an expanded clone.

- | TRBD1 | TRBJ1-5 | TRBV5-1 | TGCGCCAGCAGCACATCAGGGGGCGGTCAGCCCCAGCATTTT | CASSTSGGGQPQHF
- | - | TRBJ1-5 | TRBV19 | TGTGCCAGTAGTGCCTCCTGGGCATTCATCGTGTCCCAGCATTTT | CASSASWAFIVSQHF
- | - | TRBJ2-1 | TRBV9 | TGTGCCAGCAGCAAGGCGTTAGCGGATCACCTCTACAATGAGCAGTTCTTC | CASSKALADHLYNEQFF
- | - | TRBJ1-3 | TRBV5-5 | TGTGCCAGCAGCTTGGGAGTATCCCAGCGGAACACCATATATTTT | CASSLGVSQRNTIYF
- | - | TRBJ1-1 | TRBV19 | TGTGCCAGTAGTAGACAACGACGGGATCCATTAAGGGCTTTCTTT | CASSRQRRDPLRAFF
- | - | TRBJ2-2 | TRBV28 | TGTGCCAGCATTCTTGGAGTAGGGAACACCGGGGAGCTGTTTTTT | CASILGVGNTGELFF
- | TRBD2 | TRBJ2-7 | TRBV6-6 | TGTGCCAGCAGTTACTCGATAGCGGGGCCTTCCTACGAGCAGTACTTC | CASSYSIAGPSYEQYF
- | TRBD1 | TRBJ2-1 | TRBV19 | TGTGCCAGTAGTAGTGTAGGGGGCGTCTACAATGAGCAGTTCTTC | CASSSVGGVYNEQFF
- | - | TRBJ1-5 | TRBV15 | TGTGCCACCAGCTCAGGGCGGACGTTCAATCAGCCCCAGCATTTT | CATSSGRTFNQPQHF
- | TRBD1 | TRBJ2-5 | TRBV29-1 | TGCAGCGTTGCAACCACCGGGACAGGGAGAGGGGACCAAGAGACCCAGTACTTC | CSVATTGTGRGDQETQYF
few | - | TRBJ2-3 | TRBV18 | TGTGCCAGCTCATGGGAGAGGACAGATACGCAGTATTTT | CASSWERTDTQYF
- | TRBD1 | TRBJ1-2 | TRBV5-1 | TGCGCCAGCAGCTTGGAAGGGACAGGCCCATATGGCTACACCTTC | CASSLEGTGPYGYTF
- | - | TRBJ2-2 | TRBV15 | TGTGCCACCAGCAGACAGGGTGCGACCGGGGAGCTGTTTTTT | CATSRQGATGELFF
once | - | TRBJ1-2 | TRBV6-5 | TGTGCCAGCAGAATAACAGGGTCCAGTGTGGGCTACACCTTC | CASRITGSSVGYTF
- | - | TRBJ1-1 | TRBV6-2/TRBV6-3 | TGTGCCAGCAGTTACAAGCGGGTTCGGACTGTGAACACTGAAGCTTTCTTT | CASSYKRVRTVNTEAFF
many | TRBD1 | TRBJ1-5 | TRBV7-2 | TGTGCCAGCAGCTTAGCCGGGACAGATCGGTTTTTGGGGGGAGATCAGCCCCAGCATTTT | CASSLAGTDRFLGGDQPQHF
- | - | TRBJ2-7 | TRBV21-1 | TGTGCCAGCAGCAAAGATTGGGAGACCTACGAGCAGTACTTC | CASSKDWETYEQYF
- | TRBD1 | TRBJ1-2 | TRBV4-3 | TGCGCCAGCAGCCAAGAGGTCGGGACAGGGAAGAACTATGGCTACACCTTC | CASSQEVGTGKNYGYTF
- | TRBD1 | TRBJ2-5 | TRBV6-5 | TGTGCCAGCAGGAGGACAGGAAGGGGCCAAGAGACCCAGTACTTC | CASRRTGRGQETQYF
- | TRBD2 | TRBJ2-7 | TRBV6-2/TRBV6-3 | TGTGCCAGCAGTTACCGAGCGGGGGGACTCTCCTACGAGCAGTACTTC | CASSYRAGGLSYEQYF
- | - | TRBJ1-1 | TRBV7-2 | TGTGCCAGCAGCTTCGGACGGGTTGAGGGCACTGAAGCTTTCTTT | CASSFGRVEGTEAFF